This TCR beta chain comes out of a study of blood T cell repertoires in COVID-19. Trimming removed 5 bases at V and 8 bases at J, with 12 bases between. Germline V gene data show CDR1 as SGHVS and CDR2 as FNYEAQ. This CDR3 has 13 residues. This clone came up a few times. TCRdb's copy holds only in-frame clones and misses some; the assay was immunoSEQ multiplex PCR. The table records about 290,000 clones, nearly 90% of them present only once. The sequenced sample was peripheral blood. This chain connects TRBV7-6 to TRBJ2-2; D remains unclear. The origin of this receptor is a woman aged 25 to 39 with COVID-19, enrolled during active disease. This chain's CDR3 is CASSPRLTGELFF. Here the CDR3 DNA reads TGTGCCAGCAGCCCCCGACTGACGGGGGAGCTGTTTTTT.